This TCR beta chain was recorded in a study of radiotherapy plus CTLA-4 blockade in lung cancer. Whole-study results and caveats: In blood, after radiotherapy plus ipilimumab, tumor-derived TCR clones expanded. In blood, early T cell clone dynamics reportedly predicted response best, together with interferon-beta.

TCRdb keeps only in-frame clones here, not all; method: immunoSEQ multiplex PCR. In the table there are tens of thousands of clones, around 86% of which are singletons. As concerns this clone: Its target is not known.

Germline loops: CDR1 GTSNPN, CDR2 SVGIG (reference sequence). The CDR3 length is 14 residues. This receptor was obtained from a human donor with non-small cell lung cancer who had stable disease on radiotherapy plus ipilimumab. V is TRBV30 and J is TRBJ2-5; TRBD2 agrees at 7 bases. The sequencing here drew on peripheral blood, taken from a patient treated with radiotherapy plus ipilimumab. The CDR3 here is CACSGTGGIGTQYF. The DNA of the CDR3 is TGTGCTTGTTCCGGGACCGGGGGGATAGGGACCCAGTACTTC.